This passage covers 3 T cell receptor beta chains from one sample sequenced in a study of T cell clonality in common variable immunodeficiency. Here immunoSEQ multiplex PCR was the method, and the copy in TCRdb shows in-frame clones only, minus some. The sample shows approximately 81,000 clones, none of them appearing just once. The sample consisted of peripheral blood mononuclear cells. The origin of the receptors is a person between 18 and 75 years old in good health.

This clone has ten or more counts. The read finishes 3 residues shy of the CDR3 end, and the germline J gene is used to complete it. The chain couples TRBV20-1 to TRBJ2-1, with 11 bases matching TRBD2. Germline-derived CDR1 and CDR2 are DFQATT and SNEGSKA (reference sequence). V shed 3 bases and J 4 bases; nucleotides not matched to a gene: 5. CDR3 length: 15 residues. CDR3 bases read: TGCAGTGCTAGGAAACGACTAGCGGGATACAATGAG. Protein product: CSARKRLAGYNE. The entire CDR3 is CSARKRLAGYNEQFF.

In its sample, this clone was seen many times. The sequenced fragment ends 3 residues before the CDR3 boundary, so the rest is inferred from the germline J gene. This chain connects TRBV20-1 to TRBJ2-3; 12 nucleotides agree with TRBD2. The germline CDR1 and CDR2 sequences are DFQATT and SNEGSKA (reference sequence). This CDR3 region has 15 residues. CDR3 region: CSARDVASGRGTQYF. CDR3 DNA (partial): TGCAGTGCTAGAGATGTGGCTAGCGGGAGGGGGACG.

This clone showed up many times. Coverage ceases 3 residues before the CDR3 finishes, and the germline J gene fills in the end. The chain recombines TRBV19 with TRBJ1-5; TRBD1 matches 10 bases. This CDR3 is 15 amino acids long. Germline V gene data show CDR1 as LNHDA and CDR2 as SQIVND (reference sequence). V shed 4 bases, J shed 6 bases, and the junction held 6 bases outside the gene matches. The CDR3 bases that were read are TGTGCCAGTAGTACGACAGGGGGCGAAGGTCAGCCC. Amino acid sequence: CASSTTGGEGQP. The complete CDR3 protein is CASSTTGGEGQPQHF.